The T cell receptor beta chain described here comes from a study of blood T cell repertoires in COVID-19. Overall study: Sites in the United States, Italy and Spain provided acute and convalescent COVID-19 samples. The cDNA or gDNA used as material had been derived from T cells, B-cell-depleted T cells, or PBMCs.

In the study's own analysis: For nucleated cells, counts were estimated from reference gene primer amplification. Method: immunoSEQ multiplex PCR; TCRdb's copy keeps in-frame clones and lacks some. The DNA was the basis for D and trimming; V, J and clone size are from that table. The data contain about 400,000 clones, 85% to 90% of them singletons. The CDR3 runs 16 residues. The V end was cut by 0 bases, the J end by 3 bases, with 16 bases between. Germline V gene data show CDR1 as SQVTM and CDR2 as ANQGSEA. The source material was peripheral blood. V gene TRBV29-1 combines with J gene TRBJ2-3; a weak D match, TRBD2 (7 bases). The receptor was isolated from a human donor in a cohort sampled during active COVID-19. CDR3 region: CSVEDWPGEGTDTQYF. As DNA, the CDR3 is TGCAGCGTTGAAGATTGGCCAGGGGAGGGGACAGATACGCAGTATTTT.